This T cell receptor (beta chain) was profiled in a study of blood T cell repertoires in COVID-19 (dated by TCRdb to 2020 to 2022). In the study overall: Samples from collaborators originated in the United States, Italy and Spain and spanned both the acute and convalescent phases of COVID-19. Samples were obtained from the ongoing ImmuneRACE study (first 160 participants) and from 950 to 1,500 subjects provided by 6 global collaborators. The dataset comprised deeply sampled blood TCRbeta repertoires from subjects exposed to, actively infected with, or recovered from COVID-19. Nearly every sample came with metadata listing a de-identified subject ID, COVID-19 status, age in years and sex. The repertoires were made available in a free public database intended to serve as a resource for research on the immune response to SARS-CoV-2. Where available, HLA class I and class II types were obtained from metadata supplied by the sample provider rather than from assay-based typing. The material from the prospective study consisted of cDNA or gDNA derived from T cells, B-cell-depleted T cells, or PBMCs.

The immunoSEQ Assay, a bias-controlled multiplex PCR, was used to amplify TCRbeta CDR3 regions from genomic DNA. As for the original processing: Within the assay, amplification of reference gene primers was used to estimate how many nucleated cells each sample contained. To quantify the absolute abundance of each unique TCRbeta CDR3 rearrangement, sequence reads were collapsed and filtered. For each sample, productive Simpson clonality was calculated as the square root of Simpson's diversity index over productive rearrangements. TCRdb mirrors the immuneACCESS table, restricted to in-frame sequences. Some clones are absent from its copies; in checked studies, under half trace to an unresolved V gene, and the reason for the others is unknown. For V, J and clone size, that table is used; D and trimming come from the DNA. This sample lists approximately 150,000 clones; 88% were detected once. The ten largest clones add up to more than 1.5% of the sample.

The collaborating institutions used their own protocols to collect whole blood in K2EDTA tubes. For TCRbeta analysis, collaborator samples were shipped as frozen whole blood, as isolated PBMCs, or as DNA extracted from either sample type. The full study reports these points: The quantity of clinical and demographic metadata differed by source and by participant and was supplied without curation.

In the case of this clone: Its antigen remains undetermined. Qualities for individual bases were not recorded, and no much larger clone is one base off.

The CDR3 goes from the cysteine to the phenylalanine over 16 residues. Here the CDR3 DNA is all that survives: 48 bases in frame from base 1. From the germline V gene, CDR1 is SGHVS and CDR2 is FNYEAQ. Trimming removed 4 bases from V and 1 base from J, leaving 14 bases between the germline ends. The chain links TRBV7-6 with TRBJ1-5; D gene: possibly TRBD1, on 5 matching bases. The specimen was peripheral blood. This TCR was recovered from a woman aged 55-75 years with acute or convalescent COVID-19. The DNA sequence is as follows: TGTGCCAGCAGCTCTGGGGGGTCCAGGAGCAATCAGCCCCAGCATTTT. This gives the protein CASSSGGSRSNQPQHF.